Only a few counts were recorded for the clone carrying this T cell receptor beta chain. This sample is drawn from a study of blood T cells in healthy people across ages. Germline CDR1 LGHNA, CDR2 YNFKEQ. The CDR3 consists of 13 residues. Between the trimmed V and J ends, which lost 4 bases and 2 bases, there was a span of 8 bases. Every participating donor contributed approximately 9.5 milliliters of peripheral blood through a draw. Each sample yielded at least 6 million isolated PBMCs. Combining a sample-barcoded 5' primer with a J-beta primer mix, a second PCR ran for roughly 7 to 12 cycles. No fewer than 3 million CDR3-containing paired-end reads came from each sample. TCRdb re-called the 5' RACE reads with MiXCR, one entry per CDR3 protein. The repertoire has about 580,000 distinct CDR3 sequences, under 55% of them found once; the top ten carry roughly 25%.

Sequenced input: blood. This clonotype was sampled from a man older than 75 in good health. The chain combines TRBV4-2 with TRBJ1-2; D unresolved. The CDR3 here is CASSRIGNYGYTF. For the CDR3, the DNA is TGTGCCAGCAGCCGGATAGGGAACTATGGCTACACCTTC.